These T cell receptor beta chains were read from a single sample in a study of blood T cell repertoires in COVID-19. Here immunoSEQ multiplex PCR was the method, and the copy in TCRdb shows in-frame clones only, minus some. This sample has over 150,000 clones, with 80% to 90% found just once. Sequencing was performed on PBMCs or T cells enriched from blood (not recorded which). The receptors derive from a man aged 35-49 years who had recovered from COVID-19. CDR3s include the opening cysteine and the closing phenylalanine or tryptophan. D genes are given only for firm matches. Clone size is given for some rows only: seen once, a few or many times, or a class if the clone is expanded.

v_call,j_call,clone_size,d_call,cdr3_nt,cdr3_aa
TRBV29-1,TRBJ2-2,NA,NA,TGCAGCGTTGTACTCCCGCGAGGGGAGCTGTTTTTT,CSVVLPRGELFF
TRBV5-4,TRBJ2-3,NA,NA,TGTGCCAGCAGCTTTACTGGAGGTGGAGATACGCAGTATTTT,CASSFTGGGDTQYF
TRBV28,TRBJ2-7,NA,TRBD2,TGTGCCAGCAGTTTACTCCGGGAGGGACATTATACCGAGCAGTACTTC,CASSLLREGHYTEQYF
TRBV19,TRBJ2-1,NA,NA,TGTGCCAGTAGTATCCCAGGGGTGAATGAGCAGTTCTTC,CASSIPGVNEQFF
TRBV6-5,TRBJ2-7,NA,NA,TGTGCCAGCAGTTACTCGGTAAACCCCAGGCCCTACGAGCAGTACTTC,CASSYSVNPRPYEQYF
TRBV18,TRBJ1-3,NA,NA,TGTGCCAGCTCCAAGAGGGAAGGGGGCTCTGGAAACACCATATATTTT,CASSKREGGSGNTIYF
TRBV27,TRBJ2-2,NA,TRBD1,TGTGCCAGCAGTCCGACGGACAGGGGGATAACCGGGGAGCTGTTTTTT,CASSPTDRGITGELFF
TRBV7-2,TRBJ2-2,NA,TRBD2,TGTGCCAGCACCTTCCCGGGACTAGCCTTAACCGGGGAGCTGTTTTTT,CASTFPGLALTGELFF
TRBV6-1,TRBJ2-2,NA,NA,TGTGCCAGCAGTGTGGGTAGCGGACCGAACACCGGGGAGCTGTTTTTT,CASSVGSGPNTGELFF
TRBV7-9,TRBJ2-1,NA,NA,TGTGCCAGCAGCTTAAGGGGATGGGGTGAGCAGTTCTTC,CASSLRGWGEQFF
TRBV5-5,TRBJ1-1,NA,NA,TGTGCCAGCAGCTGGGGGGGTGGCTTTATGAACACTGAAGCTTTCTTT,CASSWGGGFMNTEAFF
TRBV3-1/TRBV3-2,TRBJ2-7,NA,TRBD2,TGTGCCAGCAGCCAAGAGGGGACTAGCGGGCAGTACGAGCAGTACTTC,CASSQEGTSGQYEQYF
TRBV7-2,TRBJ2-5,once,TRBD2,TGTGCCAGCAGCTTAGGACTAGCTATCGGGGAGACCCAGTACTTC,CASSLGLAIGETQYF
TRBV5-8,TRBJ1-5,NA,NA,TGTGCCAGCAGCATTACAGGGAACAGCAATCAGCCCCAGCATTTT,CASSITGNSNQPQHF
TRBV11-2,TRBJ2-7,NA,TRBD2,TGTGCCAGCAGCTCGACTAGCGGGAGCTACGAGCAGTACTTC,CASSSTSGSYEQYF
TRBV5-1,TRBJ2-1,NA,TRBD1,TGCGCCAGCAGCGGTGGACAGGGGGGCAATGAGCAGTTCTTC,CASSGGQGGNEQFF
TRBV2,TRBJ2-2,NA,NA,TGTGCCAGCAGACGACAGGGAGGTCCCACCGGGGAGCTGTTTTTT,CASRRQGGPTGELFF
TRBV10-1,TRBJ1-2,once,TRBD1,TGCGCCAGCAGTGCGGACAGGAACTATGGCTACACCTTC,CASSADRNYGYTF
TRBV28,TRBJ2-5,NA,TRBD2,TGTGCCAGCAGTCGGGGACTAGCGGGAGGCTCGGAGACCCAGTACTTC,CASSRGLAGGSETQYF
TRBV19,TRBJ1-1,NA,TRBD1,TGTGCCAGTAATTGGGACAGTATGAACACTGAAGCTTTCTTT,CASNWDSMNTEAFF
TRBV7-8,TRBJ1-6,NA,TRBD1,TGTGCCAGCAGCTTAGCCTTATTTGTAAGCGACAGGGGGTCGAATTCACCCCTCCACTTT,CASSLALFVSDRGSNSPLHF
TRBV7-2,TRBJ1-1,NA,NA,TGTGCCAGCAGCTACAGCGCCCAGGAGGGGTCTGAAGCTTTCTTT,CASSYSAQEGSEAFF